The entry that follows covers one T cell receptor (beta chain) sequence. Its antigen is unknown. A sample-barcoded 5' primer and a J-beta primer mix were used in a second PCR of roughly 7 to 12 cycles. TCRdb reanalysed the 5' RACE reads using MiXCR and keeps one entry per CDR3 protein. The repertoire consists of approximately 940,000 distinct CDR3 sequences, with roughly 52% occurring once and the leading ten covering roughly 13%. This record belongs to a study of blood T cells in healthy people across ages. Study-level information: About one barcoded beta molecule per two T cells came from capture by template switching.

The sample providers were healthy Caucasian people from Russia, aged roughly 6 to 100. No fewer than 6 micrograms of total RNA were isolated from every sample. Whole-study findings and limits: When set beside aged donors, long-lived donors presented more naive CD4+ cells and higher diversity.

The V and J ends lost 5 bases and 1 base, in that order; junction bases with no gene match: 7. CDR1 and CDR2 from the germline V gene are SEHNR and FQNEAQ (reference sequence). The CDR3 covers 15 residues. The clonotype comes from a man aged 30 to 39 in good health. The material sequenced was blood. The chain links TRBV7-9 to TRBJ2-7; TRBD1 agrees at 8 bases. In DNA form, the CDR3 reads TGTGCCAGCAGCAGCCGGGACAGGTATTCCTACGAGCAGTACTTC. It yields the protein CASSSRDRYSYEQYF.